This T cell receptor (beta chain) came from a study of blood T cells in healthy people across ages. The use of a sample-barcoded 5' primer and a J-beta primer mix characterized a second PCR of about 7 to 12 cycles. MiXCR, applied by TCRdb to the 5' RACE reads, yields one record per CDR3 protein. Seen here are fewer than 900,000 distinct CDR3 sequences, roughly 35% observed once, and the top ten hold around 13%. This clonotype was counted between two and nine times. The V end was cut by 6 bases, the J end by 7 bases, with 13 bases between. Germline V gene sequence: CDR1 MNHEY, CDR2 SMNVEV (reference sequence). This CDR3 region has 13 residues.

The sequence was obtained from a man younger than 35 in good health. V usage is TRBV27 and J usage is TRBJ2-1; no clear D. Sequencing was done on a sample of blood. The CDR3 region has the DNA TGTGCCAGCAGGGGCAGTTCTACAAATGAGCAGTTCTTC. Translated: CASRGSSTNEQFF.